Listed here are 3 T cell receptor beta chains from one sample, sequenced in a study of early T cells in non-severe SARS-CoV-2 infection. From the 5' RACE reads, TCRdb called clonotypes with MiXCR, one entry per CDR3 protein. The sample carries some 59,000 distinct CDR3 sequences, approximately 9.9% recorded once. The sequencing input was whole blood. The receptors shown here come from an adult who was a healthcare worker with PCR-confirmed SARS-CoV-2 infection or an uninfected control (not recorded which).

CDR3 loop: CASSLEPFTGGHYNEQFF. The CDR3 DNA is TGTGCCAGCAGCTTAGAACCTTTCACAGGGGGGCACTACAATGAGCAGTTCTTC. The J gene is TRBJ2-1, the V gene TRBV7-6, with 8 bases aligning to TRBD1. In germline, CDR1 is SGHVS, CDR2 FNYEAQ. This CDR3 is built from 18 residues. Trimming removed 1 base from V and 3 bases from J; junction bases left unmatched: 11. The variable domain in full, with the rest retrieved from reference TRBV7-6 and TRBJ2-1, is GAGVSQSPRYKVTKRGQDVALRCDPISGHVSLYWYRQALGQGPEFLTYFNYEAQQDKSGLPNDRFSAERPEGSISTLTIQRTEQRDSAMYRCASSLEPFTGGHYNEQFFGPGTRLTVL.

This sequence joins TRBV11-2 and TRBJ1-2; 9 bases match TRBD1. Germline assignment: CDR1 SGHAT and CDR2 FQNNGV. The J segment lost 5 bases and the V segment lost 0 bases, leaving 4 bases of the junction unmatched. The CDR3 is 15 amino acids. The DNA for the CDR3 is TGTGCCAGCAGCTTAGATTTGACAGGGGGTTATGGCTACACCTTC. Its translation: CASSLDLTGGYGYTF.

This chain uses TRBV3-1 with TRBJ2-1; D is ambiguous. This CDR3 spans 12 amino acids. Germline CDR1 is LGHDT and CDR2 is YNNKEL (reference sequence). Trimming shortened V by 4 bases and J by 8 bases, and 9 bases separated the two germline ends. CDR3 in amino acids: CASSLRTDEQFF. The DNA for the CDR3 is TGTGCCAGCAGCCTCCGGACGGATGAGCAGTTCTTC.